This TCR beta chain was captured by sequencing in a study of CD4 T cells in relation to SARS-CoV-2 and coronaviruses. The sample holds a few counts of this clone. Its target is not known. Only in-frame clones appear in the TCRdb table, and some are missing; sequencing was by immunoSEQ multiplex PCR. The data show approximately 36,000 clones, approximately 80% seen once. The CDR3 is 14 amino acids. V gave up 2 bases and J gave up 6 bases, with 10 bases separating them. Germline assignment: CDR1 MDHEN and CDR2 SYDVKM. V is TRBV28 and J is TRBJ2-2; the D is unclear. The receptor comes from an adult with COVID-19. Sequencing input: memory CD4+ T cells from PBMCs, cultured in vitro. CDR3 sequence reads: CASSLVRPPGELFF. The CDR3 DNA is TGTGCCAGCAGTTTAGTCAGACCGCCCGGGGAGCTGTTTTTT. The variable domain in full, completed from reference TRBV28 and TRBJ2-2, reads DVKVTQSSRYLVKRTGEKVFLECVQDMDHENMFWYRQDPGLGLRLIYFSYDVKMKEKGDIPEGYSVSREKKERFSLILESASTNQTSMYLCASSLVRPPGELFFGEGSRLTVL.